Each of the 16 T cell receptor beta chains below was sequenced from the same sample in a study of cytomegalovirus exposure and HLA in healthy donors. Primers: 60 Vbeta forward and 13 Jbeta reverse. Repertoires were generated with immunoSEQ multiplex PCR, while TCRdb's copy carries only in-frame clones and drops some. The sample consists of roughly 99,000 clones, 82% of them appearing once. Source material: PBMCs. The receptors originated from a man aged 25 to 40 in good health and CMV-seropositive.

The chain recombines TRBV5-4 with TRBJ2-5, with D possibly TRBD1 on 5 matching bases. The CDR3 contains 15 residues. CDR1 is SGHNT, CDR2 YYREEE, per germline (reference sequence). The V and J ends lost 2 bases and 6 bases respectively, with 17 bases between them. The CDR3 DNA follows: TGTGCCAGCAGCTTTACCAGGGAAAATGGGAAGACCCAGTACTTC. It specifies CASSFTRENGKTQYF.

The rearrangement joins TRBV10-2 to TRBJ1-2, with 7 positions matching TRBD1. The junction had 9 bases not matched to a gene; V was cut back by 8 bases and J by 3 bases. Per the germline V gene, CDR1 is WSHSY and CDR2 is SAAADI. This CDR3 contains 14 residues. Here the CDR3 reads CASLSGTAYYGYTF. The CDR3 DNA reads as TGCGCCAGCCTATCCGGGACAGCATACTATGGCTACACCTTC.

The V and J genes are TRBV19 and TRBJ1-2; 10 nucleotides match TRBD1. With 5 bases clipped from V and 6 bases from J, the junction kept 6 bases outside the gene matches. CDR1 is LNHDA, CDR2 SQIVND, per germline (reference sequence). The CDR3 has 14 residues. CDR3 loop: CASSAGQGTHGYTF. CDR3 sequence (DNA): TGTGCCAGTAGTGCGGGACAGGGGACGCATGGCTACACCTTC. The full variable domain, rest sourced from reference TRBV19 and TRBJ1-2, is DGGITQSPKYLFRKEGQNVTLSCEQNLNHDAMYWYRQDPGQGLRLIYYSQIVNDFQKGDIAEGYSVSREKKESFPLTVTSAQKNPTAFYLCASSAGQGTHGYTFGSGTRLTVV.

The chain couples TRBV2 to TRBJ2-5; TRBD1 matches 8 bases. TRBJ2-7 explains the end of the DNA better; the J call may be wrong. CDR1 SNHLY and CDR2 FYNNEI come from the germline V gene. The CDR3 is 16 residues long. The CDR3 nucleotides read TGTGCCAGCAGTGAAGTGACAGGGGTGGTAAACTACGAGCAGTACTTC. Amino acids: CASSEVTGVVNYEQYF.

This clone has only a few counts. The chain recombines TRBV19 with TRBJ2-4, with 8 positions matching TRBD1. The CDR3 length is 11 residues. Germline CDR1 reads LNHDA; CDR2 reads SQIVND (reference sequence). J was trimmed by 5 bases and V by 9 bases; bases with no gene match: 0. The CDR3 bases are TGTGCCAGGGGACAGGAAAACATTCAGTACTTC. It yields the protein CARGQENIQYF. The whole variable domain, remainder taken from reference TRBV19 and TRBJ2-4, is DGGITQSPKYLFRKEGQNVTLSCEQNLNHDAMYWYRQDPGQGLRLIYYSQIVNDFQKGDIAEGYSVSREKKESFPLTVTSAQKNPTAFYLCARGQENIQYFGAGTRLSVL.

The chain links TRBV5-1 to TRBJ1-4; D gene unclear. V gave up 4 bases and J gave up 0 bases, with 7 bases separating them. The CDR3 is 14 residues long. Germline V gene lookup returns CDR1 SGHRS and CDR2 YFSETQ. The CDR3 here is CASSRDSTNEKLFF. The CDR3 DNA sequence: TGCGCCAGCAGCCGCGACTCAACTAATGAAAAACTGTTTTTT. Full variable domain (missing parts from reference TRBV5-1 and TRBJ1-4): KAGVTQTPRYLIKTRGQQVTLSCSPISGHRSVSWYQQTPGQGLQFLFEYFSETQRNKGNFPGRFSGRQFSNSRSEMNVSTLELGDSALYLCASSRDSTNEKLFFGSGTQLSVL.

This chain uses TRBV6-6 with TRBJ2-7; TRBD1 matches 8 bases. The CDR3 covers 15 residues. V dropped 5 bases and J dropped 2; count of bases not matched to a gene: 8. Germline values: CDR1 MNHNY, CDR2 SVGAGI (reference sequence). This CDR3 reads CASSPGTGLTYEQYF. CDR3 nucleotide sequence: TGTGCCAGCAGTCCCGGGACAGGCCTGACCTACGAGCAGTACTTC.

This clone was recorded only once. The chain carries TRBV11-3 and TRBJ2-5, with D tentatively TRBD1 (5 bases). The CDR3 contains 13 residues. CDR1 is SGHNT and CDR2 is YENEEA in the germline V gene. V was pared by 6 bases and J by 2 bases, with 10 bases between. The CDR3 DNA is TGTGCCAGCAGATCAGGGTCACAAGAGACCCAGTACTTC. It yields the protein CASRSGSQETQYF.

The CDR3 DNA follows: TGTGCCAGCAGCTCGCTGGGCAGGGCGGTTCTCGAAGAGACCCAGTACTTC. It is translated as CASSSLGRAVLEETQYF. This chain connects TRBV5-6 to TRBJ2-5, with D maybe TRBD1 (5 bases). There are 17 residues in the CDR3. V dropped 3 bases and J dropped 3 bases, with 21 bases sitting between them. CDR1 and CDR2 from the germline V gene are SGHDT and YYEEEE.

This sequence joins TRBV6-4 and TRBJ2-3, with 7 positions matching TRBD2. CDR3 size: 14 residues. The V segment lost 5 bases and the J segment 2 bases; nucleotides outside the gene matches: 4. CDR1 is MRHNA and CDR2 is SNTAGT in the germline V gene. This chain's CDR3 is CASSRDYYTDTQYF. The DNA of the CDR3 is TGTGCCAGCAGTCGGGACTACTACACAGATACGCAGTATTTT.

Judged by abundance, this clone is medium-sized. The chain uses TRBV5-8 and TRBJ1-1; 8 nucleotides line up with TRBD1. The J segment lost 11 bases and the V segment lost 5 bases, leaving 8 bases of the junction unmatched. This CDR3 spans 12 amino acids. Per germline, CDR1 SGHTS and CDR2 YDEGEE. The CDR3 loop is CASSGMDREAFF. The DNA for the CDR3 is TGTGCCAGCAGTGGGATGGACAGGGAGGCTTTCTTT.

The chain is built from TRBV5-6 and TRBJ2-3; TRBD2 matches 12 bases. V gave up 4 bases and J gave up 0 bases; unmatched junction bases: 12. CDR1 and CDR2 from the germline V gene are SGHDT and YYEEEE. The CDR3 extends over 19 amino acids. CDR3 loop: CASSLLSLAGGFSTDTQYF. The DNA for the CDR3 is TGTGCCAGCAGCCTGCTTTCTCTAGCGGGGGGGTTTAGCACAGATACGCAGTATTTT.

The chain's CDR3 is CASRDSQETQYF. CDR3 in DNA: TGTGCCAGCCGGGACAGCCAAGAGACCCAGTACTTC. The gene calls are TRBV19 and TRBJ2-5, with 7 nucleotides matching TRBD1. CDR1 and CDR2 (germline): LNHDA, SQIVND (reference sequence). CDR3 length: 12 amino acids. The V segment lost 9 bases and the J segment 1 base; nucleotides outside the gene matches: 2.

The chain joins TRBV2 to TRBJ1-2, with TRBD1 as a possible D gene (5 bases). The V end lost 6 bases, the J end lost 4 bases, and 12 bases lay between the germline ends. Per germline, CDR1 SNHLY and CDR2 FYNNEI. The CDR3 consists of 13 residues. The CDR3 sequence is CASREGFPYGYTF. Written as DNA, the CDR3 is TGTGCCAGCAGGGAGGGGTTTCCCTATGGCTACACCTTC.

V is TRBV5-1 and J is TRBJ1-1; no clear D gene. V was shortened by 0 bases and J by 2 bases, with 8 bases between the two germline ends. This CDR3 spans 14 amino acids. The germline V gene encodes CDR1 SGHRS and CDR2 YFSETQ. CDR3: CASSLEQPNTEAFF. In DNA form, the CDR3 reads TGCGCCAGCAGCTTGGAACAGCCAAACACTGAAGCTTTCTTT.

The CDR3 coding sequence is TGTGCCAGCAGCCAACGTGGGACTAGCGGGTACAATGAGCAGTTCTTC. Its translation is CASSQRGTSGYNEQFF. This rearrangement joins TRBV14 to TRBJ2-1; TRBD2 aligns across 12 bases. The CDR3 runs 16 residues. Losses at the gene ends were 2 bases for V and 4 bases for J; bases not matched to a gene: 3. Germline V gives CDR1 SGHDN, CDR2 FVKESK. Filled out from reference TRBV14 and TRBJ2-1, the complete variable domain reads EAGVTQFPSHSVIEKGQTVTLRCDPISGHDNLYWYRRVMGKEIKFLLHFVKESKQDESGMPNNRFLAERTGGTYSTLKVQPAELEDSGVYFCASSQRGTSGYNEQFFGPGTRLTVL.